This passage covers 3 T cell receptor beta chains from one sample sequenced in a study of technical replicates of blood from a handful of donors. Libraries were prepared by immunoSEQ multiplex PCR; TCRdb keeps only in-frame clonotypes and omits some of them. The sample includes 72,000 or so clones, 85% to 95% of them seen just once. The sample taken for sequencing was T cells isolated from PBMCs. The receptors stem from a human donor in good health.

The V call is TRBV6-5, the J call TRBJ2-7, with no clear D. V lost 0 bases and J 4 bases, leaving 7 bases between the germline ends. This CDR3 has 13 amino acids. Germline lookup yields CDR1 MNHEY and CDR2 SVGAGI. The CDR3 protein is CASSYSGRYEQYF. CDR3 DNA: TGTGCCAGCAGTTACTCGGGCAGATACGAGCAGTACTTC.

The CDR3 is CSDGTGTGAPDTQYF. The CDR3 nucleotides are TGCAGCGACGGAACCGGGACAGGGGCCCCAGATACGCAGTATTTT. V is TRBV29-1 and J is TRBJ2-3, with TRBD1 matching over 10 bases. V was pared by 7 bases and J by 4 bases, with 11 bases of the junction left unmatched. Per the germline V gene, CDR1 is SQVTM and CDR2 is ANQGSEA. The CDR3 covers 15 residues.

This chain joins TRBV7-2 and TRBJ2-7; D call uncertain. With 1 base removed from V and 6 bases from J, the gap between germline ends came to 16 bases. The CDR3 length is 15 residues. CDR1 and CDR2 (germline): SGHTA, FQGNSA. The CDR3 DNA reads TGTGCCAGCAGCTTAGAAACCGGGTTATCTAGCGAGCAGTACTTC. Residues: CASSLETGLSSEQYF. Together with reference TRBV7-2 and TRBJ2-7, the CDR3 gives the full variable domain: GAGVSQSPSNKVTEKGKDVELRCDPISGHTALYWYRQSLGQGLEFLIYFQGNSAPDKSGLPSDRFSAERTGGSVSTLTIQRTQQEDSAVYLCASSLETGLSSEQYFGPGTRLTVT.